This T cell receptor beta chain derives from a study of OX40 agonist ivuxolimab in advanced cancers. Baseline was the first blood sampling point, followed by cycle 4 day 1 and cycle 7 day 1. Study-level results: With doses of 0.1 to 3.0 mg/kg, CD4+ and CD8+ blood T cells had undergone clonal expansion by week 6.

V gave up 4 bases and J gave up 2 bases, with 6 bases separating them. CDR3 size: 13 residues. Per the germline V gene, CDR1 is LNHDA and CDR2 is SQIVND (reference sequence). Remarks on this clone: The antigen is unknown.

Method: immunoSEQ multiplex PCR; TCRdb's copy keeps in-frame clones and lacks some. The data contain 80,000 or so clones, approximately 94% of them singletons. The sequence came from an adult with an advanced solid tumor such as melanoma, head and neck, liver or kidney cancer. This chain joins TRBV19 and TRBJ1-5; D is uncertain. Specimen: CD4+ or CD8+ T cells sorted from blood, collected in a trial of the OX40 agonist ivuxolimab. CDR3: CASSNPRNQPQHF. CDR3 nucleotides: TGTGCCAGTAGTAATCCCCGCAATCAGCCCCAGCATTTT.